This T cell receptor (beta chain) originates from a study of blood T cell repertoires in COVID-19. Study context: From T cells, B-cell-depleted T cells, or PBMCs came the material, which was cDNA or gDNA.

Germline CDR1 and CDR2: SGHRS and YFSETQ. With V trimmed by 0 bases and J by 4 bases, 1 base remained unmatched. This CDR3 region has 14 residues. Original methodology: The authors estimated nucleated cell counts from reference gene primer amplification. Here immunoSEQ multiplex PCR was the method, and the copy in TCRdb shows in-frame clones only, minus some. For V, J and clone size, that table is used; D and trimming come from the DNA. The table includes about 140,000 clones, about three quarters detected once. V is TRBV5-1 and J is TRBJ2-5; TRBD1 agrees at 9 bases. The sample was peripheral blood. This clonotype was sampled from a woman aged 45-65 years with active or convalescent COVID-19. The CDR3 spells CASSLDRGRETQYF. Written as DNA, the CDR3 is TGCGCCAGCAGCTTGGACAGGGGGCGAGAGACCCAGTACTTC.